This T cell receptor beta chain was sequenced during a study of cytomegalovirus exposure and HLA in healthy donors. Details on this clone: Its target is not known.

The CDR3 is made up of 14 amino acids. Germline CDR1 is MNHEY and CDR2 is SMNVEV (reference sequence). The ends were cut back, 5 bases at V and 3 bases at J, with 14 bases in the middle. Study observations and caveats: The authors considered a cluster of highly shared sequence variants likely to be a sequencing artifact. Accurate predictions that matched the HLA-A and HLA-B alleles of most subjects were reportedly made from TCR beta sequences. Researchers left out some V segments, among them TRBV6-2 and TRBV6-3, as indistinguishable.

Primers for the PCR totalled 60 Vbeta and 13 Jbeta. Data came from immunoSEQ multiplex PCR; TCRdb stores just in-frame clones and leaves some out. The table includes some 150,000 clones, about 76% detected once. The chain couples TRBV27 to TRBJ2-7; D is perhaps TRBD2 (6 bases). The sequenced sample consisted of PBMCs. This clonotype was obtained from a human donor in good health. The CDR3 reads CASSQGGSFYEQYF. CDR3 nucleotides: TGTGCCAGCAGTCAGGGAGGTTCCTTCTACGAGCAGTACTTC.